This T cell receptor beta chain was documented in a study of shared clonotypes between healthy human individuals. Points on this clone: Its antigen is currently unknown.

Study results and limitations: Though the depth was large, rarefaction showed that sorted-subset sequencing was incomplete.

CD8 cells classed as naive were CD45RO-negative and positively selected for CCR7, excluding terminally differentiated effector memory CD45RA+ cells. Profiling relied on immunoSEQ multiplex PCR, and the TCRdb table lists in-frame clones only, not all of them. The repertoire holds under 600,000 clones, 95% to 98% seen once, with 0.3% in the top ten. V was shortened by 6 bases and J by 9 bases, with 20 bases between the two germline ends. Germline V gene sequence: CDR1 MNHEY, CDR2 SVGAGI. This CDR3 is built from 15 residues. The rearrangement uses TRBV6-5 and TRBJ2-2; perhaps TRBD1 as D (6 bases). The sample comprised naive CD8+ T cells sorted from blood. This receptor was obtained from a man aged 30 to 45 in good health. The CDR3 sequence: CASRAPGQKGWELFF. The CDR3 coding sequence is TGTGCCAGCAGAGCCCCTGGACAGAAAGGATGGGAGCTGTTTTTT.